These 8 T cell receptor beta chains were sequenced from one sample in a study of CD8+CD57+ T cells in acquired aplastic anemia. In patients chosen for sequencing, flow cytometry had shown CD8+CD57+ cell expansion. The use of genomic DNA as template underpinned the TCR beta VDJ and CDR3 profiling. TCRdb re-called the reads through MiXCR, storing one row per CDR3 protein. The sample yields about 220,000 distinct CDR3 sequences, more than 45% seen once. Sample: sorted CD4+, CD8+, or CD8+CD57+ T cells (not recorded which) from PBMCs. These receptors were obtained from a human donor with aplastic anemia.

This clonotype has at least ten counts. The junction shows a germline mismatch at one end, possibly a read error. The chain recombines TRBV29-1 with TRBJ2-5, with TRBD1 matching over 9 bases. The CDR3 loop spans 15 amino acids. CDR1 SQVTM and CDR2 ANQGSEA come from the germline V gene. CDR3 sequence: CSVEGGQGFVETQYF. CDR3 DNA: TGCAGCGTCGAAGGCGGACAGGGGTTTGTAGAGACCCAGTACTTC.

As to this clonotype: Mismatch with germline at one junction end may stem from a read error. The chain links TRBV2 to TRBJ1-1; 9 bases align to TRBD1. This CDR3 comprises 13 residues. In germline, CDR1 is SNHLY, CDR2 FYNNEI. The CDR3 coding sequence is TGTACCAGCAGAGGGACAGGGTGGTCTGAAGCTTTCTTT. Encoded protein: CTSRGTGWSEAFF.

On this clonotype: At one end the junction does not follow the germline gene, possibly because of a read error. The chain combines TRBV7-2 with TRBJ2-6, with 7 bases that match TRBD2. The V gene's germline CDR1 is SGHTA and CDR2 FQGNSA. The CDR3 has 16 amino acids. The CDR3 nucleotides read TGCGCCAGCAGCGGGGTGCGCGGGTCTGGGGCCAACGTCCTGACTTTC. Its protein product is CASSGVRGSGANVLTF.

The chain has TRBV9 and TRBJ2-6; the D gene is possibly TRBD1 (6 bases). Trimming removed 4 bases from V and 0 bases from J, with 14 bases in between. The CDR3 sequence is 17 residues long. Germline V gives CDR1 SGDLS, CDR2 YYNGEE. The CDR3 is CASSPDTGCSGANVLTF. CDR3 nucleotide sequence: TGTGCCAGCAGCCCAGATACAGGGTGCTCTGGGGCCAACGTCCTGACTTTC. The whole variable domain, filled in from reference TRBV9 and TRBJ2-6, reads DSGVTQTPKHLITATGQRVTLRCSPRSGDLSVYWYQQSLDQGLQFLIQYYNGEERAKGNILERFSAQQFPDLHSELNLSSLELGDSALYFCASSPDTGCSGANVLTFGAGSRLTVL.

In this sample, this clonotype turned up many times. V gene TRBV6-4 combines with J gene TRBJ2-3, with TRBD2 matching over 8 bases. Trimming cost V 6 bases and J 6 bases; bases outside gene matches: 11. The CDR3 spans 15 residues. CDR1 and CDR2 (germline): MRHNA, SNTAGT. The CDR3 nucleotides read TGTGCCAGCAGGGCGGACGCGGGGGGCCCCGATACGCAGTATTTT. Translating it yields CASRADAGGPDTQYF.

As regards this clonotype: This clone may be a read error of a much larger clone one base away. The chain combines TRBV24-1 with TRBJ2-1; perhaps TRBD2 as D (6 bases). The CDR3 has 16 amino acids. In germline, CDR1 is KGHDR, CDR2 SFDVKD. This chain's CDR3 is CASSLGRRGLYNEQFF. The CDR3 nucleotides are TGTGCCAGCAGTCTTGGGCGGAGGGGCTTGTACAATGAGCAGTTCTTC.

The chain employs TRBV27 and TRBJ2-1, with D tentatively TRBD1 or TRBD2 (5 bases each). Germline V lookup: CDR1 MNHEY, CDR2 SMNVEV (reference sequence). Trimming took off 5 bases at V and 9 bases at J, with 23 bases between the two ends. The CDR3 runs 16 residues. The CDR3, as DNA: TGTGCCAGCAGTCCGGGTGAGAGCGTTAGGGGACCTGAGCAGTTCTTC. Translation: CASSPGESVRGPEQFF.

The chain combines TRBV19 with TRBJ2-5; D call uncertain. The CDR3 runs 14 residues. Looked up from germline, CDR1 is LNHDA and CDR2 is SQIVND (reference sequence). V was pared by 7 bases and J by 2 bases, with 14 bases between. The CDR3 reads CASTDRAGQETQYF. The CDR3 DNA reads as TGTGCCAGTACCGACCGGGCCGGGCAAGAGACCCAGTACTTC.